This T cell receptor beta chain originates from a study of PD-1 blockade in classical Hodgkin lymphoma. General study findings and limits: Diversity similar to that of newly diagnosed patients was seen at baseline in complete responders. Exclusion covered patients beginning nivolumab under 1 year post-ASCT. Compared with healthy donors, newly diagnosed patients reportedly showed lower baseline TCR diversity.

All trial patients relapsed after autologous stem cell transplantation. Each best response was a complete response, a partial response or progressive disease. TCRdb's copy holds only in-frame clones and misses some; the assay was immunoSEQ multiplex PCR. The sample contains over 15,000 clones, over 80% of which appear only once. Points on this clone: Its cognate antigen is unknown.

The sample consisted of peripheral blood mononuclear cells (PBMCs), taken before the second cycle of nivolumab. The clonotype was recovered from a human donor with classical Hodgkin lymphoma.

In DNA, the CDR3 is TGTGCCTGGAGTACTGTCCACGGACAGGGGTACTACAATGAGCAGTTCTTC. Protein product: CAWSTVHGQGYYNEQFF. The chain couples TRBV30 to TRBJ2-1, with 9 bases matching TRBD1. Germline CDR1 GTSNPN, CDR2 SVGIG (reference sequence). V lost 2 bases to trimming and J lost 3 bases; unmatched junction nucleotides: 11. The CDR3 contains 17 residues.